The present T cell receptor beta chain was sequenced within a study of shared clonotypes between healthy human individuals. This clone was recorded only once. Sequenced by immunoSEQ multiplex PCR; TCRdb stores in-frame clones only, minus some. This table holds around 610,000 clones, about 96% found once. CD45RO-negative CD8 cells positively selected for CCR7 made up the naive population, which excluded terminally differentiated effector memory CD45RA+ cells. The CDR3 runs to 14 residues. The V and J ends lost 4 bases and 3 bases respectively, with 11 bases between them. Germline values: CDR1 MGHRA, CDR2 YSYEKL.

The source material was naive CD8+ T cells sorted from blood. This TCR was recovered from a woman in her thirties in good health. The V gene is TRBV4-1, the J gene TRBJ2-3; D gene unclear. The CDR3: CASSPTEMTDTQYF. CDR3 DNA: TGCGCCAGCAGCCCGACCGAGATGACAGATACGCAGTATTTT.